These 17 T cell receptor beta chains came from one sample sequenced in a study of T cell changes during pregnancy in multiple sclerosis. Assay: immunoSEQ multiplex PCR; the TCRdb copy retains only in-frame clones and omits some. The sample lists tens of thousands of clones, 88% occurring once. The material was CD8+ T cells from peripheral blood mononuclear cells, obtained after pregnancy. These receptors all come from a female donor in good health, enrolled as a control in a pregnancy study.

The rearrangement links TRBV6-5 to TRBJ1-1; the D is unclear. There are 15 residues in the CDR3. Germline V gives CDR1 MNHEY, CDR2 SVGAGI. V was clipped by 0 bases and J by 5 bases, with 13 bases between them. CDR3 in amino acids: CASSYSREVGTEAFF. The CDR3 DNA reads as TGTGCCAGCAGTTACTCCCGGGAGGTGGGTACTGAAGCTTTCTTT.

This clone has only one observation. V and J are TRBV5-4 and TRBJ1-4; possibly TRBD1 for D (5 bases). The V end lost 1 base, the J end lost 7 bases, and 17 bases lay between the germline ends. The CDR3 contains 16 residues. CDR1 and CDR2 from the germline V gene are SGHNT and YYREEE (reference sequence). In DNA form, the CDR3 reads TGTGCCAGCAGCTTGTCTAGTGGGGCAGCCGGTGAAAAACTGTTTTTT. Its translation: CASSLSSGAAGEKLFF.

The V gene is TRBV9, the J gene TRBJ2-1, with 8 bases aligning to TRBD2. V was clipped by 0 bases and J by 3 bases; unmatched bases: 2. The germline CDR1 and CDR2 sequences are SGDLS and YYNGEE. CDR3 size: 15 residues. The CDR3 DNA reads TGTGCCAGCAGCGTAGACGGGGGGGACTACAATGAGCAGTTCTTC. Its protein product is CASSVDGGDYNEQFF.

Comment on this clone: A much larger clone lies a single base off, so this may be a read error. The CDR3 sequence is CAGSLVQGYTEAFF. CDR3 bases: TGTGCCGGCAGCTTAGTACAGGGTTACACTGAAGCTTTCTTT. The chain employs TRBV7-9 and TRBJ1-1, with D perhaps TRBD1 (6 bases). Looked up from germline, CDR1 is SEHNR and CDR2 is FQNEAQ (reference sequence). The CDR3 sequence is 14 residues long.

This chain connects TRBV5-4 to TRBJ2-3; D is unresolved. Germline CDR1 SGHNT, CDR2 YYREEE (reference sequence). The CDR3 consists of 15 residues. V lost 4 bases, J lost 4 bases, and 16 bases lay in between. The CDR3 nucleotides read TGTGCCAGCAGCCCGAGCTGGGCAGATTCAGATACGCAGTATTTT. Translating gives CASSPSWADSDTQYF.

This clone appeared a few times. This sequence joins TRBV6-5 and TRBJ2-3; maybe TRBD1 (6 bases). V lost 3 bases and J 1 base, leaving 14 bases between the germline ends. Germline V gene sequence: CDR1 MNHEY, CDR2 SVGAGI. The CDR3 runs to 16 residues. The CDR3 DNA sequence: TGTGCCAGCAGTTATGGGGACACTCAACGCACAGATACGCAGTATTTT. Its translation: CASSYGDTQRTDTQYF.

V gene TRBV27 combines with J gene TRBJ2-1; 8 nucleotides align to TRBD2. This CDR3 has 15 amino acids. Trimming cost V 8 bases and J 9 bases; bases outside gene matches: 15. Germline V gene sequence: CDR1 MNHEY, CDR2 SMNVEV (reference sequence). The CDR3 loop is CASRPGLGFSFEQFF. The CDR3 DNA reads as TGTGCCAGCCGACCGGGACTAGGATTTAGCTTTGAGCAGTTCTTC.

This clone was seen a single time. The genes are TRBV6-5 and TRBJ1-4, with D maybe TRBD1 (6 bases). Looked up from germline, CDR1 is MNHEY and CDR2 is SVGAGI. This CDR3 has 14 amino acids. Trimming took off 5 bases at V and 10 bases at J, with 17 bases between the two ends. The CDR3 bases are TGTGCCAGCAGTGAACAGGGCCGTGTGGTAAAACTGTTTTTT. Its translation is CASSEQGRVVKLFF.

This sequence joins TRBV7-9 and TRBJ1-1, with no clear D. Trimming removed 6 bases from V and 1 base from J, with 12 bases in between. CDR1 and CDR2 (germline): SEHNR, FQNEAQ (reference sequence). The CDR3 contains 14 residues. CDR3 residues: CASSSGSANTEAFF. DNA of the CDR3: TGTGCCAGCAGTTCCGGGAGCGCGAACACTGAAGCTTTCTTT. The variable domain in full, with the rest retrieved from reference TRBV7-9 and TRBJ1-1, is DTGVSQNPRHKITKRGQNVTFRCDPISEHNRLYWYRQTLGQGPEFLTYFQNEAQLEKSRLLSDRFSAERPKGSFSTLEIQRTEQGDSAMYLCASSSGSANTEAFFGQGTRLTVV.

The V and J genes are TRBV30 and TRBJ1-2; D perhaps matches TRBD1 (6 bases). Germline V gene sequence: CDR1 GTSNPN, CDR2 SVGIG (reference sequence). V lost 3 bases and J lost 5, with 16 bases in between. The CDR3 consists of 14 residues. CDR3 region: CAWRAPGDPYGYTF. The CDR3 DNA reads TGTGCCTGGAGGGCACCAGGGGACCCTTATGGCTACACCTTC.

This clone was recorded once. The rearrangement links TRBV5-5 to TRBJ1-1, with D possibly matching TRBD1 (5 bases). V lost 1 base, J lost 3 bases, and 10 bases lay in between. This CDR3 is built from 14 residues. Germline V gene data show CDR1 as SGHKS and CDR2 as YYEKEE (reference sequence). The CDR3 coding sequence is TGTGCCAGCAGCTTGTTGGACACCTACACTGAAGCTTTCTTT. Encoded protein: CASSLLDTYTEAFF.

V usage is TRBV4-1 and J usage is TRBJ2-7; 8 nucleotides match TRBD1. Germline V gene data show CDR1 as MGHRA and CDR2 as YSYEKL. J was trimmed by 6 bases and V by 2 bases; bases with no gene match: 6. This CDR3 is built from 14 residues. CDR3 sequence: CASSQSGQVLEQYF. Written as DNA, the CDR3 is TGCGCCAGCAGCCAATCGGGACAGGTACTCGAGCAGTACTTC.

This chain uses TRBV7-9 with TRBJ2-1; D is possibly TRBD2 (6 bases). The CDR3 contains 16 residues. With 5 bases removed from V and 9 bases from J, the gap between germline ends came to 23 bases. Germline CDR1 is SEHNR and CDR2 is FQNEAQ (reference sequence). The CDR3 sequence is CASSPPGDQVKGEQFF. In DNA, the CDR3 is TGTGCCAGCAGCCCCCCGGGGGACCAGGTGAAGGGTGAGCAGTTCTTC.

The chain joins TRBV6-1 to TRBJ2-3, with TRBD2 matching over 11 bases. The V segment lost 11 bases and the J segment 4 bases; nucleotides outside the gene matches: 11. The CDR3 is 15 residues long. Germline loops: CDR1 MNHNS, CDR2 SASEGT. The CDR3 sequence: CAGSTSGGRSDTQYF. In DNA form, the CDR3 reads TGTGCCGGTTCTACTAGCGGGGGCAGGTCAGATACGCAGTATTTT.

This clone was observed a handful of times. This chain connects TRBV30 to TRBJ1-5; D is perhaps TRBD1 (5 bases). This CDR3 is 13 amino acids long. The germline V gene has CDR1 GTSNPN and CDR2 SVGIG (reference sequence). V gave up 4 bases and J gave up 7 bases, with 14 bases separating them. The CDR3 spells CAWTDSDGQPQHF. The CDR3 bases are TGTGCCTGGACCGACAGCGATGGGCAGCCCCAGCATTTT.

The rearrangement joins TRBV7-6 to TRBJ1-5; no clear D gene. The germline V gene encodes CDR1 SGHVS and CDR2 FNYEAQ. This CDR3 has 13 residues. V lost 5 bases and J lost 7, with 12 bases in between. CDR3 loop: CASSDGNIQPQHF. The CDR3 DNA is TGTGCCAGCAGCGACGGGAATATCCAGCCCCAGCATTTT.

V is TRBV6-6 and J is TRBJ2-2; no firm D call. Germline V lookup: CDR1 MNHNY, CDR2 SVGAGI (reference sequence). V gave up 0 bases and J gave up 7 bases, with 9 bases separating them. This CDR3 contains 14 residues. In DNA, the CDR3 is TGTGCCAGCAGTTACTCGCGCGGCAGCGGGGAGCTGTTTTTT. Its protein product is CASSYSRGSGELFF.